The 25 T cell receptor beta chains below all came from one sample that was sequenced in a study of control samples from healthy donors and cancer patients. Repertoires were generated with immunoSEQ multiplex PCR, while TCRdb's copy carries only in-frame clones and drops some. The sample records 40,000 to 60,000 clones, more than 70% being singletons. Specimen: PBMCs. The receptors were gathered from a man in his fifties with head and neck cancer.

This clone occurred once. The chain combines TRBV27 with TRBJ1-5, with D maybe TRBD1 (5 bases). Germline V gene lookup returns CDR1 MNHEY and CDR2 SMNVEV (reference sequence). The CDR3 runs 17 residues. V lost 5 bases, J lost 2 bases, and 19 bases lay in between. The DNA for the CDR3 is TGTGCCAGCAGTAAGCAACGAGGGGATTCTGGCAATCAGCCCCAGCATTTT. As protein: CASSKQRGDSGNQPQHF.

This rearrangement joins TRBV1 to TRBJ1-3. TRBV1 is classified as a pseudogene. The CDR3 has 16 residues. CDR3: CTSSQGPREDGNTIYF. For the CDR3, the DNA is TGCACCAGCAGCCAAGGGCCCAGGGAGGATGGAAACACCATATATTTT.

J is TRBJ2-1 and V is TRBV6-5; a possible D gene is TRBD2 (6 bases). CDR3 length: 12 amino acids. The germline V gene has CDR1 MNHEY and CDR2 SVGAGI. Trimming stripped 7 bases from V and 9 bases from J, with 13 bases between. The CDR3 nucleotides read TGTGCCAGCAACACAAACGGGGGTGAGCAGTTCTTC. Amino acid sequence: CASNTNGGEQFF.

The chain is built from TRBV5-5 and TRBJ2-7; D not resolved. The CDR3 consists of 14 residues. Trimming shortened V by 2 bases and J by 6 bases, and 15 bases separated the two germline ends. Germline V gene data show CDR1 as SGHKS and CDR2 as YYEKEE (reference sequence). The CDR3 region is CASSFEGSPGEQYF. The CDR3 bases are TGTGCCAGCAGCTTTGAAGGGTCCCCGGGCGAGCAGTACTTC.

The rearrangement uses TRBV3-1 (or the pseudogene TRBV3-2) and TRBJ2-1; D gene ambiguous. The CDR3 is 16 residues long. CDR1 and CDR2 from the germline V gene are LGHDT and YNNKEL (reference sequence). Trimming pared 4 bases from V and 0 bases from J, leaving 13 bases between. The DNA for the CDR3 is TGTGCCAGCAGCCTAGACCGCGATCCCTCCTACAATGAGCAGTTCTTC. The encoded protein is CASSLDRDPSYNEQFF.

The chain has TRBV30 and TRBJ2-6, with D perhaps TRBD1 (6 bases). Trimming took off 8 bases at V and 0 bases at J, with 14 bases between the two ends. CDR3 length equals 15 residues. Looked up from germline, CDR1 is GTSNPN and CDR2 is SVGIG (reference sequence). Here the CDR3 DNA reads TGTGCCATTGGGGGCGATCTCTCTGGGGCCAACGTCCTGACTTTC. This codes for CAIGGDLSGANVLTF.

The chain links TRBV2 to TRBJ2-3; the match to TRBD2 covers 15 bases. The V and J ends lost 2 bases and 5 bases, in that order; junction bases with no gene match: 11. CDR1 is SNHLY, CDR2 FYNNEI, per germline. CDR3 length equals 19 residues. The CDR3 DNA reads TGTGCCAGCAGTGAATATTTGCGGGGACTAGCGGGGGGCCGAGATACGCAGTATTTT. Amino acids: CASSEYLRGLAGGRDTQYF.

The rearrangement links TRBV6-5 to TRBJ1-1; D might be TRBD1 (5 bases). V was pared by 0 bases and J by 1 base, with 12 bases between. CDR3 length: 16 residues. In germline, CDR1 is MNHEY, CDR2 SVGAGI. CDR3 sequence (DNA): TGTGCCAGCAGTTACTCGATAGGGGAGTGGAACACTGAAGCTTTCTTT. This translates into CASSYSIGEWNTEAFF.

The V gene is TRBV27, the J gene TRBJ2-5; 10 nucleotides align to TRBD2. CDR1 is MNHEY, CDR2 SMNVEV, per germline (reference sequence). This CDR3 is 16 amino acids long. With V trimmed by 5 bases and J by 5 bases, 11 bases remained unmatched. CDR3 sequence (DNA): TGTGCCAGCAGTCCCAAAACGGGACTAGCGACGGAGACCCAGTACTTC. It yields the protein CASSPKTGLATETQYF.

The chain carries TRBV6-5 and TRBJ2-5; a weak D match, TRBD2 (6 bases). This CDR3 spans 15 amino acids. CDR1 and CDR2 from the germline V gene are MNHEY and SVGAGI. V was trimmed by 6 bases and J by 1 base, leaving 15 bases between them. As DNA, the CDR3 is TGTGCCAGCAGCATCGGGGAGGCGTCCCAAGAGACCCAGTACTTC. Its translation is CASSIGEASQETQYF.

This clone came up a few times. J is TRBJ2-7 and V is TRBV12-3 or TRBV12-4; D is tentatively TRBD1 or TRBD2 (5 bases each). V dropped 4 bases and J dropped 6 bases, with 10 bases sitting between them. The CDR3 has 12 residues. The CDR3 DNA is TGTGCCAGCAGTTGGGACGGTCTCGAGCAGTACTTC. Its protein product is CASSWDGLEQYF.

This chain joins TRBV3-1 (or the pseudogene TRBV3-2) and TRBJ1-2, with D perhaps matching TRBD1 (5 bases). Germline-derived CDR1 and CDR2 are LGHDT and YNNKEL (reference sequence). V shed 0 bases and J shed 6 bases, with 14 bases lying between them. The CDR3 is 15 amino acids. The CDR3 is CASSQDLVAGNGYTF. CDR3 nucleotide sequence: TGTGCCAGCAGCCAAGATCTGGTGGCAGGGAATGGCTACACCTTC.

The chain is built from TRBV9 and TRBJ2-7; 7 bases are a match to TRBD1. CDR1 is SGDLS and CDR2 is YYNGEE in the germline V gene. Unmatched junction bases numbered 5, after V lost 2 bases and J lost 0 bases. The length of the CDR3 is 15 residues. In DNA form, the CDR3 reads TGTGCCAGCAGCGTCGGGACAGCTGCCTCCTACGAGCAGTACTTC. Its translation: CASSVGTAASYEQYF.

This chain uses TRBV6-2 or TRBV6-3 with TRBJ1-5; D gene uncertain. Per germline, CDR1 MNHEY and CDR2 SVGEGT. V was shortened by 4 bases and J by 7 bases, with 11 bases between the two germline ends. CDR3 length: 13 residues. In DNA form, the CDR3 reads TGTGCCAGCAGTTCGCAGCTGACCCAGCCCCAGCATTTT. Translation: CASSSQLTQPQHF.

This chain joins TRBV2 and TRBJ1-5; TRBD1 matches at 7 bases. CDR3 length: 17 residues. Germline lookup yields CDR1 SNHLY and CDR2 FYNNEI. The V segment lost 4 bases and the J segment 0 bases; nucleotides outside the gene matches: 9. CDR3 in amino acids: CASSGAGGSHSNQPQHF. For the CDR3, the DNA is TGTGCCAGCAGTGGTGCAGGGGGTTCACATAGCAATCAGCCCCAGCATTTT.

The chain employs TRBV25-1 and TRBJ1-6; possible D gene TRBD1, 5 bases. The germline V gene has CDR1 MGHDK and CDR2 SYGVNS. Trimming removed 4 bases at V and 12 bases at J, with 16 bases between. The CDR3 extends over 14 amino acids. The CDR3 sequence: CASSGFGAVLPLHF. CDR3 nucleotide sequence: TGTGCCAGCAGTGGTTTCGGGGCAGTCCTACCCCTCCACTTT. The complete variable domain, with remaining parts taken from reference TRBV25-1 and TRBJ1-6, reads EADIYQTPRYLVIGTGKKITLECSQTMGHDKMYWYQQDPGMELHLIHYSYGVNSTEKGDLSSESTVSRIRTEHFPLTLESARPSHTSQYLCASSGFGAVLPLHFGNGTRLTVT.

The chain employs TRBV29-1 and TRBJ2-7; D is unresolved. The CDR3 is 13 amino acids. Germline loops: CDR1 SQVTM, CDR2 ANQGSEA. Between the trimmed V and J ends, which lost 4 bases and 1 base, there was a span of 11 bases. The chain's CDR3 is CSVAAWGSYEQYF. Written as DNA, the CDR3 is TGCAGCGTTGCAGCTTGGGGTTCCTACGAGCAGTACTTC.

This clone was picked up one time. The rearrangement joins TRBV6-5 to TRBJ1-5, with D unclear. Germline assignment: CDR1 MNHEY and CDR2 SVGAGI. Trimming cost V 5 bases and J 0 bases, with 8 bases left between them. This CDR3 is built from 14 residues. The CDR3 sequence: CASSLRVSNQPQHF. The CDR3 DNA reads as TGTGCCAGCAGTCTACGGGTTAGCAATCAGCCCCAGCATTTT.

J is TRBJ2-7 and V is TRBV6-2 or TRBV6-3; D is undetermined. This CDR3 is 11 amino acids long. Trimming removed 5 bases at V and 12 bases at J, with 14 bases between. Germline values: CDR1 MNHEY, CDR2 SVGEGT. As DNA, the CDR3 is TGTGCCAGCAGTAGAAGGGAACAGTCGTACTTC. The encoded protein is CASSRREQSYF.

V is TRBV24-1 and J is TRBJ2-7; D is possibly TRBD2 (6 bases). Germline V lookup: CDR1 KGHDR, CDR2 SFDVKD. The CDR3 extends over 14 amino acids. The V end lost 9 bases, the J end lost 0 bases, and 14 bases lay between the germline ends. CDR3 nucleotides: TGTGCCACCTGCGGGGCCCAACCCTCCTACGAGCAGTACTTC. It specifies CATCGAQPSYEQYF.

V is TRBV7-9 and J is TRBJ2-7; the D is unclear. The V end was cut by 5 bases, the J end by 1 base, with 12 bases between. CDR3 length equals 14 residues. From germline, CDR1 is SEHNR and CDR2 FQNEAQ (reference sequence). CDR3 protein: CASSPFYASYEQYF. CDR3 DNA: TGTGCCAGCAGCCCCTTTTACGCTTCCTACGAGCAGTACTTC.

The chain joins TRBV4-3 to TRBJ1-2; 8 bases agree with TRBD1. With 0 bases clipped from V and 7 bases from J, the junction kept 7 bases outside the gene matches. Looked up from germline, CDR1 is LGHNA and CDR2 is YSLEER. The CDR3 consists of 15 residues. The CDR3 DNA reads TGCGCCAGCAGCCAAGATCGGCAGGGGGCGGGTGGCTACACCTTC. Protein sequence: CASSQDRQGAGGYTF.

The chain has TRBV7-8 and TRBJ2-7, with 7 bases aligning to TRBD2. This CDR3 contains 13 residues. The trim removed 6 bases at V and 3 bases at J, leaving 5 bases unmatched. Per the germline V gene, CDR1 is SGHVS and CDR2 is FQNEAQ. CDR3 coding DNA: TGTGCCAGCAGGGGCGGGAGAGGCTACGAGCAGTACTTC. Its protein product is CASRGGRGYEQYF.

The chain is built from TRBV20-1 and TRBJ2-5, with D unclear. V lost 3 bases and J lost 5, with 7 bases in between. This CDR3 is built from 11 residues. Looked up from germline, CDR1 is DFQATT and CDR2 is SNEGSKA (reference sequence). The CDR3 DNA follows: TGCAGTGCTAGTCATGGGGAGACCCAGTACTTC. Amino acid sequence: CSASHGETQYF.

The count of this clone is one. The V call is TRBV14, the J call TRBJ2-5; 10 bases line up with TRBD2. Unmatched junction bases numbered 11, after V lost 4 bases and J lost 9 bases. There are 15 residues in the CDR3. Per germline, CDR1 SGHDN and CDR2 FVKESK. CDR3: CASSPLLAGRGAQYF. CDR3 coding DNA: TGTGCCAGCAGCCCTCTACTAGCGGGAAGGGGTGCCCAGTACTTC.